This TCR beta chain was sequenced for a study of T cells in Graves' hyperthyroidism and ophthalmopathy. Researchers amplified the TCR beta CDR3 regions from RNA transcripts. Primed by the HTBI set, a first-round RT-PCR was run on the TCR CDR3. Using its own MiXCR run on the multiplex PCR reads, TCRdb lists one record per CDR3 protein. Among 300,000 to 400,000 distinct CDR3 sequences listed, over 15% were seen once. Germline assignment: CDR1 SGHAT and CDR2 FQNNGV. Germline trimming cut 6 bases from V and 10 bases from J; bases unmatched to any gene: 12. The CDR3 contains 15 residues. This sequence joins TRBV11-2 and TRBJ2-1; 10 bases align to TRBD2. The clonotype comes from a woman aged 50 to 60 with Graves' hyperthyroidism. Sequencing was carried out using blood. In nucleotides, the CDR3 is TGTGCCAGCAGAGTAGGGGCTAGCGGGGGTCAGGAGCAGTTCTTC. Its translation is CASRVGASGGQEQFF.